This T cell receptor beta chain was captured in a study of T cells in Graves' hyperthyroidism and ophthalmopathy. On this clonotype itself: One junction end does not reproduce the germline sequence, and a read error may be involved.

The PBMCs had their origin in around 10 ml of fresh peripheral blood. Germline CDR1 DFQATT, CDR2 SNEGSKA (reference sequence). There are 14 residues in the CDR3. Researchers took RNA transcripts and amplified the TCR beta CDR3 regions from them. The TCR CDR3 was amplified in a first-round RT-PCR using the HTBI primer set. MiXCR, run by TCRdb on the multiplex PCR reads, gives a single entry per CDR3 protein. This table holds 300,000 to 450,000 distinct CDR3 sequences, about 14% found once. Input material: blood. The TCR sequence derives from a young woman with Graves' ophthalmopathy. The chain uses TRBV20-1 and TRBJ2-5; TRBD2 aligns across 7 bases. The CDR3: CSASKRGIGEIQYF. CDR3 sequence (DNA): TGCAGTGCTAGTAAGCGGGGTATCGGAGAGATCCAGTACTTC.